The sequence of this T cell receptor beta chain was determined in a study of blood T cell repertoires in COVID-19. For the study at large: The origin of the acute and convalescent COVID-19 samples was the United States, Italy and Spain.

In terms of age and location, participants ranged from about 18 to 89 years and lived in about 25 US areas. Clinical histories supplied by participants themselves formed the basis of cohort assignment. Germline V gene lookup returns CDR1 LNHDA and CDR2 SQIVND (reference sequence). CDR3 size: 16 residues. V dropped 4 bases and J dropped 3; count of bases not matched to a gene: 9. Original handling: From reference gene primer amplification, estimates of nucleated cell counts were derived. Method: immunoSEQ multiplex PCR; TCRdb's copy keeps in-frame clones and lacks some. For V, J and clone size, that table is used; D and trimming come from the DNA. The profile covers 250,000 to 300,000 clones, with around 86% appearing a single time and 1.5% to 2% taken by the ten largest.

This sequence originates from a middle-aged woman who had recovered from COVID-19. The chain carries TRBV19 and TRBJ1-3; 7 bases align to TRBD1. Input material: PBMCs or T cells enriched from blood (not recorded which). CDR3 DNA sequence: TGTGCCAGTAGTACCCCGGACAGGACTTATGGAAACACCATATATTTT. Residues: CASSTPDRTYGNTIYF.